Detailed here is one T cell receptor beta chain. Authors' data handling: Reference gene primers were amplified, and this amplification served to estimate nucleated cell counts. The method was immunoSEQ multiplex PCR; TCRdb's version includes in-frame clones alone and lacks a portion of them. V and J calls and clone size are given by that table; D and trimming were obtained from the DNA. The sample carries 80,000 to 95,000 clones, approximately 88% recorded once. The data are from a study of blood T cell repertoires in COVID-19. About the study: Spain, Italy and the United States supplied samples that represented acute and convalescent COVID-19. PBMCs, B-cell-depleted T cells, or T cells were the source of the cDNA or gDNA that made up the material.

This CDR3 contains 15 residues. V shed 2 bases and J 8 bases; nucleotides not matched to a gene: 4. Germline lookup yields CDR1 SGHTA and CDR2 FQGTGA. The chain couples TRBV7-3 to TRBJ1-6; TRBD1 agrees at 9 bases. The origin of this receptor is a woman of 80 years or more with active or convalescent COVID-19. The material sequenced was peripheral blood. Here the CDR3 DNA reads TGTGCCAGCAGCTTAGGCCGGGACAGGGATTCACCCCTCCACTTT. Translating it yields CASSLGRDRDSPLHF.